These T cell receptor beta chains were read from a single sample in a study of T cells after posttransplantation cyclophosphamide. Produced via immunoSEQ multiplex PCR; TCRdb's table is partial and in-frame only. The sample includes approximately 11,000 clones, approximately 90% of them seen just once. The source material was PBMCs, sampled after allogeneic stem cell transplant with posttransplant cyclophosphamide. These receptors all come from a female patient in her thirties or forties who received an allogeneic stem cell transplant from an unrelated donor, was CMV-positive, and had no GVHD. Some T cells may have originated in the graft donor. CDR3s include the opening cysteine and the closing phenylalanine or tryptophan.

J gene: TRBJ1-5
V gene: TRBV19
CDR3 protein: CASKRGITGADGNQPQHF

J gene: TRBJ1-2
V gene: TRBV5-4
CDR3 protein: CASSLPTANYGYTF

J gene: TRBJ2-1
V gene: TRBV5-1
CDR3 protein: CASSFQGPYNEQFF

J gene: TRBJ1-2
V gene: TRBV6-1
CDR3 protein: CASMTGHAYYGYTF

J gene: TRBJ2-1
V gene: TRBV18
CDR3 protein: CASGYRRPSYNEQFF

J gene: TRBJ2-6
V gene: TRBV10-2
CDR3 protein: CASSESIMQGLHSGANVLTF

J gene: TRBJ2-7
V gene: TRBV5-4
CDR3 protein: CASSLVGVSSYEQYF

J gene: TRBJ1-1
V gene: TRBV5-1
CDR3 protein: CASSLGTGPTEAFF

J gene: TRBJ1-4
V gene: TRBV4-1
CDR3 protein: CASRGRSLNF

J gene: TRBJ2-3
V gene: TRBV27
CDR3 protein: CASSIFSGVADTQYF

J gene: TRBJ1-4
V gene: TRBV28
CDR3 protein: CASSLTGTNEKLFF

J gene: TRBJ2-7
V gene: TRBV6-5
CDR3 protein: CASSQPGTGGYEQYF

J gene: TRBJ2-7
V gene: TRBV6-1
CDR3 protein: CASSEAAGGRTYEQYF

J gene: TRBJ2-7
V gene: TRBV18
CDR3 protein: CASSPRTSGRALGFYEQYF

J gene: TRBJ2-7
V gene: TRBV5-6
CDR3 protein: CASSLGVIYEQYF

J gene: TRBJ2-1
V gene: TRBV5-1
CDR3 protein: CASSNPTSGFTSSYNEQFF

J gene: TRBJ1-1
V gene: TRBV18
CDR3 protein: CASSPAGNTEAFF

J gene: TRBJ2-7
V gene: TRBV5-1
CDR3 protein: CASSLPDGYERYF

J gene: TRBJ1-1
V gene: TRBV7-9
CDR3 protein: CASSLAITNTEAFF

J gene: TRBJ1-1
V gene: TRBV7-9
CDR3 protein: CASSPMVGQGATEAFF

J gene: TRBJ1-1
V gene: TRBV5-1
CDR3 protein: CASKGFDGMNTEAFF

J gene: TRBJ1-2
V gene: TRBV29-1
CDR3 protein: CSVRLQGVYVYTF

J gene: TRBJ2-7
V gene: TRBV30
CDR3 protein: CAWSAGGTYEQYF

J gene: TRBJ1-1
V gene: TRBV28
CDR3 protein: CASSLQGMNTEAFF

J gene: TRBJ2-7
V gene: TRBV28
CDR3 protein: CASSSPWTGYSYEQYF

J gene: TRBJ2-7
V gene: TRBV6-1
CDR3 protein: CASRGSGRQNEQYF

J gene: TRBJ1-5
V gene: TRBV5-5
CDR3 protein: CASSWGLKSNQPQHF

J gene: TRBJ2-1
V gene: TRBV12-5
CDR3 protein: CASGFFRTSGGAYNEQFF

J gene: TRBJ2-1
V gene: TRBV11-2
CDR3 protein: CASSLQGNKGNEQFF

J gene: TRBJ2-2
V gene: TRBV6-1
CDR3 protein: CAARWDRVNTGELFF

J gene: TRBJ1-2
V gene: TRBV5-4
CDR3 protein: CASSWGGADNYGYTF

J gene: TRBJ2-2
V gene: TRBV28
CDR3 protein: CASSSPRGLAGVEELFF

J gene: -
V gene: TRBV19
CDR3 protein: CASSAEFTQGGAPYEQYF

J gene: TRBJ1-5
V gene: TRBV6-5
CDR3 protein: CASRPRGIGQPQHF

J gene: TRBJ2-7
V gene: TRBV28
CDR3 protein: CASSPLGGGDEQYF

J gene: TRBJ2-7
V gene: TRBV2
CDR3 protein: CASSVNRETLNSPYEQYF

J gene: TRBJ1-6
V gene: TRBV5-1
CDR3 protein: CASSLTGSSYNSPLHF

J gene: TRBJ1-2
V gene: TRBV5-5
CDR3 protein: CASVTRYQVNYGYTF

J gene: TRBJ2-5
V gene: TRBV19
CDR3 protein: CASSGGTKETQYF

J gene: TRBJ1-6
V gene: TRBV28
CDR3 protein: CASSFGQGVRSPLHF

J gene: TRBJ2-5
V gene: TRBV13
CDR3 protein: CASSRGLATQETQYF

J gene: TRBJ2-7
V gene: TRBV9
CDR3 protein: CASSPRTRSRDEQYF

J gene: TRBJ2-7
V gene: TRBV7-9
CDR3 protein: CASSLFDSAPYEQYF

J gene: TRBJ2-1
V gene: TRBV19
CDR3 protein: CASRRQGFHNEQFF

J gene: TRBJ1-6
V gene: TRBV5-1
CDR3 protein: CASRIGTFTGVSPLHF

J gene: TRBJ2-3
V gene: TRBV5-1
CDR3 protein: CASLGTVGSTDTQYF

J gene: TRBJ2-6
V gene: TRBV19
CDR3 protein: CASSTSGGWDRVFSGANVLTF

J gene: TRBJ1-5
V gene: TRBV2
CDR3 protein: CASSPTRVQPQHF

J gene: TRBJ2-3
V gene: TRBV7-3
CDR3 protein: CASSLNPRLDYTQYF

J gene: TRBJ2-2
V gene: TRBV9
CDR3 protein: CASSSQGAITGELFF

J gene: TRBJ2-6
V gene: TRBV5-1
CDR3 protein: CASSLAWGKSSGANVLTF

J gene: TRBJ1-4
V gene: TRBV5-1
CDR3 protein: CASSGAGVIGEKLFF

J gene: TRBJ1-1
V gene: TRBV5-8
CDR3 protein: CASSLGTGRESSFF